Listed below are T cell receptor beta chains from one sample, sequenced in a study of OX40 agonist ivuxolimab in advanced cancers. TCRdb's table, derived via immunoSEQ multiplex PCR, lists solely in-frame clones and lacks some. This table has about 52,000 clones, about 90% appearing once. Source: CD4+ or CD8+ T cells sorted from blood, taken in a trial of the OX40 agonist ivuxolimab. The receptors come from an adult with an advanced solid tumor such as melanoma, head and neck, liver or kidney cancer. The CDR3 runs from the conserved cysteine through the conserved F or W. D genes are given only for firm matches. Clone size appears in some rows only: once, few, many, or a class for an expanded clone.

V gene	J gene	clone size	D gene	CDR3 DNA	CDR3 protein
TRBV6-1	TRBJ1-6	-	-	TGTGCCAGCAGTGAGCAGAGCTCCTATAATTCACCCCTCCACTTT	CASSEQSSYNSPLHF
TRBV6-6	TRBJ1-5	-	-	TGTGCCAGCAGTTACCCGAGTCAGCCCCAGCATTTT	CASSYPSQPQHF
TRBV11-2	TRBJ1-4	-	-	TGTGCCAGCAGCGATCTGGGCGAGGGGGGCGTTACTAATGAAAAACTGTTTTTT	CASSDLGEGGVTNEKLFF
TRBV2	TRBJ2-7	-	TRBD2	TGTGCCAGCAGTGAGCCCGGGACTAGCGGGATTCACGAGCAGTACTTC	CASSEPGTSGIHEQYF
TRBV11-1	TRBJ2-5	-	-	TGTGCCAGCAGCTTAGCCGAGGGAGAGACCCAGTACTTC	CASSLAEGETQYF
TRBV5-6	TRBJ2-5	-	-	TGTGCCAGCAGCTTTGTTCCCGCCAGTAACCAAGAGACCCAGTACTTC	CASSFVPASNQETQYF
TRBV6-6	TRBJ1-1	once	-	TGTGCCAGCAGTTATTTGACAGGGAACACTGAAGCTTTCTTT	CASSYLTGNTEAFF
TRBV7-7	TRBJ2-2	-	TRBD1	TGTGCCAGCAGCTTAGCGCTTTATAACACGGGACAGGGTCTTGCCGGGGAGCTGTTTTTT	CASSLALYNTGQGLAGELFF
TRBV30	TRBJ2-6	-	-	TGTGCCTGCCGAGCTGGGGCCAACGTCCTGACTTTC	CACRAGANVLTF
TRBV21-1	TRBJ2-1	once	-	TGTGCCAGCAGCAAAAAAACAGGGGGAAGAAATGAGCAGTTCTTC	CASSKKTGGRNEQFF
TRBV11-1	TRBJ2-7	-	TRBD2	TGTGCCAGCAACCAAGCGGGACTAGCGGGGCACGAGCAGTACTTC	CASNQAGLAGHEQYF
TRBV19	TRBJ2-7	-	TRBD1	TGTGCCAGTAGCACTGACAGGGGTGTCTACGAGCAGTACTTC	CASSTDRGVYEQYF
TRBV10-3	TRBJ1-1	-	-	TGTGCCGCCGGGGCGGGCGGGGGGTACACTGAAGCTTTCTTT	CAAGAGGGYTEAFF
TRBV2	TRBJ2-1	few	-	TGTGCCAGCAGTGGTACGACTAGTCAGGGTGAGCAGTTCTTC	CASSGTTSQGEQFF
TRBV12-5	TRBJ1-6	-	-	TGTGCCCCCTGGGGACACGATAATTCACCCCTCCACTTT	CAPWGHDNSPLHF
TRBV6-6	TRBJ2-5	once	-	TGTGCCAGCAGCCCCGTGGATCAAGAGACCCAGTACTTC	CASSPVDQETQYF
TRBV5-4	TRBJ2-5	-	TRBD1	TGTGCCAGCAGATCGGGAACAGGGGCCCTACAAGAGACCCAGTACTTC	CASRSGTGALQETQYF
TRBV2	TRBJ2-2	-	TRBD1	TGTGCCAGCAGTGAGACCGGGACAGGTACCGGGGAGCTGTTTTTT	CASSETGTGTGELFF
TRBV19	TRBJ1-5	-	-	TGTGCCAGTAGTATTCCGGGGGTTAGCAATCAGCCCCAGCATTTT	CASSIPGVSNQPQHF
TRBV18	TRBJ2-6	-	-	TGTGCCAGCTCGCCCAGAACTTCTGCGCCTGGGGCCAACGTCCTGACTTTC	CASSPRTSAPGANVLTF
TRBV11-3	TRBJ1-1	few	-	TGTGCCAGCAGTTCTGGGGGAGGAACTGAAGCTTTCTTT	CASSSGGGTEAFF
TRBV5-4	TRBJ2-2	-	TRBD2	TGTGCCAGCAGCTTGGGGGCGGGGGGGATCACCGGGGAGCTGTTTTTT	CASSLGAGGITGELFF
TRBV5-1	TRBJ1-2	-	-	TGCGCCAGCAGCCTAAATCAGGGCTTTGGCTACACCTTC	CASSLNQGFGYTF
TRBV4-2	TRBJ1-2	-	TRBD1	TGTGCCAGCAGCCAAGATAGGACAGGGCATGGTGGCTACACCTTC	CASSQDRTGHGGYTF
TRBV5-5	TRBJ1-5	-	-	TGTGCCAGCAGCTCTTCAGACCCAAACAAAATCTATCAGCCCCAGCATTTT	CASSSSDPNKIYQPQHF
TRBV20-1	TRBJ2-3	-	-	TGCAGTGGTGAAGTCGGGGATACGCAGTATTTT	CSGEVGDTQYF
TRBV5-1	TRBJ2-7	-	TRBD1	TGCGCCAGCAGTAGGGACAGGGACTCCTACGAGCAGTACTTC	CASSRDRDSYEQYF
TRBV7-3	TRBJ2-2	once	-	TGTGCCAGCAGCTTGCCCTCCGACGGGGAGCTGTTTTTT	CASSLPSDGELFF
TRBV11-2	TRBJ2-1	-	TRBD2	TGTGCCAGCAGCTTAGGTGGGACTAGCGGGGGCTACAATGAGCAGTTCTTC	CASSLGGTSGGYNEQFF
TRBV7-2	TRBJ1-2	few	-	TGTGCCAGCAGCTTAGGGGGGTCGAACTATGGCTACACCTTC	CASSLGGSNYGYTF
TRBV19	TRBJ2-1	once	-	TGTGCCAGTAGTATAGGTGTCGAAAGGGAGCAGTTCTTC	CASSIGVEREQFF
TRBV4-2	TRBJ1-6	-	-	TGTGCCAGCAGAACAAAGAGTGGGAACGGGGTTTCACCCCTCCACTTT	CASRTKSGNGVSPLHF
TRBV5-1	TRBJ2-2	-	-	TGCGCCAGCGGGGGCAACACCGGGGAGCTGTTTTTT	CASGGNTGELFF
TRBV5-4	TRBJ2-2	-	-	TGTGCCAGCAGCCCACCGATCAACACCGGGGAGCTGTTTTTT	CASSPPINTGELFF
TRBV5-1	TRBJ2-5	-	-	TGCGCCAGCAGCTCATACCATGGACTAATCCAAGAGACCCAGTACTTC	CASSSYHGLIQETQYF
TRBV6-6	TRBJ1-2	-	-	TGTGCCAGCAGTTACGACAGACCTATTGGTGGCTACACCTTC	CASSYDRPIGGYTF
TRBV6-1	TRBJ2-7	-	-	TGTGCCAGCAGTGAAGCGCTCAGGGAGCAGTACTTC	CASSEALREQYF
TRBV2	TRBJ1-5	-	TRBD1	TGTGCCAGCAGCGGGACAGGGGATGGTCAGCCCCAGCATTTT	CASSGTGDGQPQHF
TRBV7-2	TRBJ1-1	-	-	TGTGCCAGCAGCTTAGTGGGTAGGGTCGGCACTGAAGCTTTCTTT	CASSLVGRVGTEAFF
TRBV7-9	TRBJ1-1	-	-	TGTGCCAGCAGCTTAAGTGCGGGCCGGACAGCAGAGGCTTTCTTT	CASSLSAGRTAEAFF
TRBV6-4	TRBJ1-5	-	-	TGTGCCAGCAGTGACCCGAGCAGGACAAATAGCAATCAGCCCCAGCATTTT	CASSDPSRTNSNQPQHF
TRBV10-3	TRBJ2-3	few	TRBD2	TGTGCCATCAGCCGGACTAGCGGGGGTCGAGAAACAGATACGCAGTATTTT	CAISRTSGGRETDTQYF
TRBV6-5	TRBJ1-5	-	-	TGTGCCAGCAGCCCGACAGATAGCAATCAGCCCCAGCATTTT	CASSPTDSNQPQHF
TRBV6-6	TRBJ2-5	-	TRBD2	TGTGCCAGCAGCCCTGGGACTAGCGGGGGGTGGACCCAGTACTTC	CASSPGTSGGWTQYF
TRBV6-1	TRBJ1-4	-	-	TGTGCCAGCAGTGATGGGGGGGCGAGTGAAAAACTGTTTTTT	CASSDGGASEKLFF
TRBV28	TRBJ2-5	-	-	TGTGCCAGCAGTTTCGGGGGCGCAGGCGAAGAGACCCAGTACTTC	CASSFGGAGEETQYF
TRBV19	TRBJ2-5	-	-	TGTGCCAGTAGCAACCTCGGTCTGGCGACCCAGTACTTC	CASSNLGLATQYF
TRBV18	TRBJ1-3	-	-	TGTGCCAGCTCACCACAAGGGGACTCTGGAAACACCATATATTTT	CASSPQGDSGNTIYF